The clone carrying this T cell receptor beta chain showed up just once. Its target is unknown. Assay: immunoSEQ multiplex PCR; the TCRdb copy retains only in-frame clones and omits some. The sample has some 4,800 clones, approximately 90% seen once. The record originates from a study of lymphopenia after photon versus proton radiotherapy. Whole-study results and caveats: Larger post-nadir TCR diversity loss correlated inversely with survival in deceased patients.

V dropped 2 bases and J dropped 5 bases, with 9 bases sitting between them. The CDR3 extends over 13 amino acids. CDR1 MGHRA and CDR2 YSYEKL come from the germline V gene. The sample was peripheral blood, taken from a patient treated with photon-based radiotherapy. The clonotype was recovered from a man between 25 and 39 years old with gastric cancer. The V gene is TRBV4-1, the J gene TRBJ1-2; TRBD1 is a possible D gene (6 bases). This CDR3 reads CASSQQGWYGYTF. The CDR3 DNA reads TGCGCCAGCAGCCAACAGGGGTGGTATGGCTACACCTTC.